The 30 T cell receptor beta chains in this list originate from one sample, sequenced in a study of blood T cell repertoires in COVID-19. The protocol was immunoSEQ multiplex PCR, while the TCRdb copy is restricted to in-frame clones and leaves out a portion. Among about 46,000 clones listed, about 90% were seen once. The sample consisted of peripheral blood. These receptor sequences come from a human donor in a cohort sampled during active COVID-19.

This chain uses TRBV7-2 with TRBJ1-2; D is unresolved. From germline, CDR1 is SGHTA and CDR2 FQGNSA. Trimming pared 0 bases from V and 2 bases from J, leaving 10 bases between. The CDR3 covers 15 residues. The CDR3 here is CASSLARNPNYGYTF. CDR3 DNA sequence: TGTGCCAGCAGCTTAGCGCGGAACCCAAACTATGGCTACACCTTC.

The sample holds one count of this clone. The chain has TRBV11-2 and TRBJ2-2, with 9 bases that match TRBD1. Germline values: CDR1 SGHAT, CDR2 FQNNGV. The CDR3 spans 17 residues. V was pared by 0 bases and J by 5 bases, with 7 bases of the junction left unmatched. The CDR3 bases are TGTGCCAGCAGCTTAGAATCCGCCGGGACAGGGACCGGGGAGCTGTTTTTT. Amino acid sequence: CASSLESAGTGTGELFF.

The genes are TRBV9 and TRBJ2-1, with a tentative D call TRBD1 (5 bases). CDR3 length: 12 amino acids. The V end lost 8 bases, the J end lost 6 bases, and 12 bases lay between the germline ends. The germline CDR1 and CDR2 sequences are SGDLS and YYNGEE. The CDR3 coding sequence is TGTGCCAGTACCACAGGTGCCAATGAGCAGTTCTTC. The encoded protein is CASTTGANEQFF.

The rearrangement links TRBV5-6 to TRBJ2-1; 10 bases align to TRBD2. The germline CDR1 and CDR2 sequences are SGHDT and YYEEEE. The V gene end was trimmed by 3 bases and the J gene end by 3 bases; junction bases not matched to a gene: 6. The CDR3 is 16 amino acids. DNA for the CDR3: TGTGCCAGCAGCTCACAGGGGACTAGCGACTACAATGAGCAGTTCTTC. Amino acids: CASSSQGTSDYNEQFF.

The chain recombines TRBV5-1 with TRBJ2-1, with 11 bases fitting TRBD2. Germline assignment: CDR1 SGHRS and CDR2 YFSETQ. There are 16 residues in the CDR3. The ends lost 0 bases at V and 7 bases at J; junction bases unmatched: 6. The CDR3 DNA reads TGCGCCAGCAGCTTGGATAGCGGGGGGGCCGGGAATGAGCAGTTCTTC. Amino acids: CASSLDSGGAGNEQFF.

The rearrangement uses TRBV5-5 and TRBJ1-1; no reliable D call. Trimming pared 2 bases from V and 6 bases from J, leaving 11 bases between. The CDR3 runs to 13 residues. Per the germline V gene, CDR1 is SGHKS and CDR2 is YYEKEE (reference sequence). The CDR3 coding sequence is TGTGCCAGCAGCTTTGCGGGGATCCCTGAAGCTTTCTTT. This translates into CASSFAGIPEAFF.

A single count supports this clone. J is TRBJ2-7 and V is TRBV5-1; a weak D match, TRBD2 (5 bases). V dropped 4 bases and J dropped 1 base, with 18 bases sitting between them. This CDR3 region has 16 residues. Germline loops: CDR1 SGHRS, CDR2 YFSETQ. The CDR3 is CASSPGVDSISYEQYF. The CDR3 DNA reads TGCGCCAGCAGCCCCGGGGTGGACTCCATTTCCTACGAGCAGTACTTC.

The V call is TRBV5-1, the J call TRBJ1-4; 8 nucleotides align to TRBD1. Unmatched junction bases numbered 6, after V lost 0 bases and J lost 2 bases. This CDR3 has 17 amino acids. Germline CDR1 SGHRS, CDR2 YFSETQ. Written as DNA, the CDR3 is TGCGCCAGCAGCTTGGCCGGACAGGGCCCCACTAATGAAAAACTGTTTTTT. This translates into CASSLAGQGPTNEKLFF.

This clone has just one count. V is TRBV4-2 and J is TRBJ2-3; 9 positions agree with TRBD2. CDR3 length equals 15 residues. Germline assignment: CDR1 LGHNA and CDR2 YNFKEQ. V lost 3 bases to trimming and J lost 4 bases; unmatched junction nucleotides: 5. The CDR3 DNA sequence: TGTGCCAGCAGCCAGGGTAGCGGGAGTGCAGATACGCAGTATTTT. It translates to CASSQGSGSADTQYF.

The CDR3 DNA reads as TGTGCCAGCAGGACTTACGGGGCCTACGAGCAGTACTTC. It yields the protein CASRTYGAYEQYF. This sequence joins TRBV11-2 and TRBJ2-7; possibly TRBD2 for D (5 bases). Deletions cut 6 bases from V and 2 bases from J, with 11 bases between. Germline V gene data show CDR1 as SGHAT and CDR2 as FQNNGV. This CDR3 is 13 amino acids long. Full variable domain (remainder filled in from reference TRBV11-2 and TRBJ2-7): EAGVAQSPRYKIIEKRQSVAFWCNPISGHATLYWYQQILGQGPKLLIQFQNNGVVDDSQLPKDRFSAERLKGVDSTLKIQPAKLEDSAVYLCASRTYGAYEQYFGPGTRLTVT.

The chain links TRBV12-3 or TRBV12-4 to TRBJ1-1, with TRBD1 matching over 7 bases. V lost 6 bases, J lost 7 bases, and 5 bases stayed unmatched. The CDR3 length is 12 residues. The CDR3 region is CASRRGQVEAFF. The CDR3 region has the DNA TGTGCCAGCAGGCGCGGACAGGTTGAAGCTTTCTTT.

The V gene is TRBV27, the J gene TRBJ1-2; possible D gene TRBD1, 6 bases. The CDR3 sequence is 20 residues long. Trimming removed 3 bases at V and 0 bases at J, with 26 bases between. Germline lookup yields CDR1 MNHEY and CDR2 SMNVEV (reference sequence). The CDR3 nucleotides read TGTGCCAGCAGTTTGACGGCCCAAGGACAGCAGCAATTCGCTAACTATGGCTACACCTTC. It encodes CASSLTAQGQQQFANYGYTF.

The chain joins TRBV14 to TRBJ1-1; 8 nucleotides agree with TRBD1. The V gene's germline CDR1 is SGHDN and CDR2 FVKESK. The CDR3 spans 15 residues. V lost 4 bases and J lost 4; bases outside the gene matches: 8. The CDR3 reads CASSLRTGRSTEAFF. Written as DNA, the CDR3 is TGTGCCAGCAGCCTTCGGACAGGGCGAAGCACTGAAGCTTTCTTT.

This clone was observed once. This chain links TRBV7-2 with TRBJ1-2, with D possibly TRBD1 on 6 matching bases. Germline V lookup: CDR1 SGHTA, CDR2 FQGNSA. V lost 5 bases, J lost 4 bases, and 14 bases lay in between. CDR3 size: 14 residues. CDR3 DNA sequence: TGTGCCAGCAGCCTTTACAGGGCTGGCTATGGCTACACCTTC. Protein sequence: CASSLYRAGYGYTF.

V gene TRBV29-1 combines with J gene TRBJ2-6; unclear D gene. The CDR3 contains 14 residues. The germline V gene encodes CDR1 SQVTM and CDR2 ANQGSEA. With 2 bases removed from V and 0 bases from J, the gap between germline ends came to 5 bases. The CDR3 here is CSVETGSGANVLTF. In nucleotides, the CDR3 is TGCAGCGTTGAAACCGGCTCTGGGGCCAACGTCCTGACTTTC.

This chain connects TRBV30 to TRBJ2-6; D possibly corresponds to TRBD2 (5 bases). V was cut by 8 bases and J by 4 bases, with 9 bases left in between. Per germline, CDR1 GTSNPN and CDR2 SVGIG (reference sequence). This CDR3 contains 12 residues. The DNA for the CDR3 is TGTGCCGGACTTGGGGGGGCCAACGTCCTGACTTTC. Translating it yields CAGLGGANVLTF.

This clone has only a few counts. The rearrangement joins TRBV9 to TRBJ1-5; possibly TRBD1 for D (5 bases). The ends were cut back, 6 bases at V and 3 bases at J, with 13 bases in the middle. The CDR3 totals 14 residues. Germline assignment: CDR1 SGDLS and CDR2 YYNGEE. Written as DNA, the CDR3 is TGTGCCAGCACCCGGAGGGGCAACAATCAGCCCCAGCATTTT. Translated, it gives CASTRRGNNQPQHF.

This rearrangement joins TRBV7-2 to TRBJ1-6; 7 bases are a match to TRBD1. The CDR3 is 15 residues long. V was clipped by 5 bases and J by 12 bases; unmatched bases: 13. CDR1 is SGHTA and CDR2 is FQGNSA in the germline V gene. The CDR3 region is CASSLKTGTYGPLHF. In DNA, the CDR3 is TGTGCCAGCAGCCTAAAGACAGGGACCTACGGACCCCTCCACTTT.

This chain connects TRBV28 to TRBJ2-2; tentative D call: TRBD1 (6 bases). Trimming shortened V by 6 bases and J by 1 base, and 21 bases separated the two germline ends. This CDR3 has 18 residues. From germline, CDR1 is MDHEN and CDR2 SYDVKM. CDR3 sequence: CASSQGLTFNLNTGELFF. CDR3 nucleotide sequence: TGTGCCAGCAGCCAGGGGCTGACTTTTAACTTGAACACCGGGGAGCTGTTTTTT.

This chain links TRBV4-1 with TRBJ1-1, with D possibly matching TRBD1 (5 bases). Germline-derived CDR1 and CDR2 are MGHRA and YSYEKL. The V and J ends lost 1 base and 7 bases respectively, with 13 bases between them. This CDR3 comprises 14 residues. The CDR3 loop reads CASSQGLRDSEAFF. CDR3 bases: TGCGCCAGCAGCCAAGGTCTAAGAGACAGTGAAGCTTTCTTT.

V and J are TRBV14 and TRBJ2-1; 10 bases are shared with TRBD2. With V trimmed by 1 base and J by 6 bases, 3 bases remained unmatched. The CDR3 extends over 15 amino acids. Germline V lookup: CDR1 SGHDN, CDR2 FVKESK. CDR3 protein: CASSQGLAGANEQFF. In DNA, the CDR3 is TGTGCCAGCAGCCAAGGCCTAGCGGGAGCCAATGAGCAGTTCTTC.

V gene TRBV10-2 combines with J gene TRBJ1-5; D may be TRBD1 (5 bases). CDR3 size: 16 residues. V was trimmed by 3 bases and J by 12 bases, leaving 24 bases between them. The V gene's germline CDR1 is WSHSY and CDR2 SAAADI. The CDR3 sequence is CASSDRARDPWGVQHF. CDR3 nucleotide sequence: TGCGCCAGCAGTGATAGAGCCAGGGACCCGTGGGGGGTCCAGCATTTT.

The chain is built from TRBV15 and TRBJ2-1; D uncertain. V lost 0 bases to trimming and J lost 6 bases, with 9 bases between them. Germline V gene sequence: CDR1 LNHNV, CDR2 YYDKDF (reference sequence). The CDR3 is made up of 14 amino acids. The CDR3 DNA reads TGTGCCACCAGCAGAGAAACACGAGGCAATGAGCAGTTCTTC. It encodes CATSRETRGNEQFF.

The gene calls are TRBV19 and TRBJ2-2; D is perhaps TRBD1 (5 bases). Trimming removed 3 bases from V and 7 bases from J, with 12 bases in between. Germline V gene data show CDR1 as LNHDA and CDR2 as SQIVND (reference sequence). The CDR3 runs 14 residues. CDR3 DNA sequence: TGTGCCAGTAGTATCGCCAGGGTGGGCGGGGAGCTGTTTTTT. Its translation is CASSIARVGGELFF.

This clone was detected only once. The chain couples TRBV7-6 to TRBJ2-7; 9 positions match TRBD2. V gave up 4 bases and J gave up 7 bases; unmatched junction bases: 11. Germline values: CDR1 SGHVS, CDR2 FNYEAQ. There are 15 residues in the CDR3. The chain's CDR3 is CASSSGPAGGGEQYF. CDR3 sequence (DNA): TGTGCCAGCAGCTCTGGCCCAGCGGGAGGAGGGGAGCAGTACTTC.

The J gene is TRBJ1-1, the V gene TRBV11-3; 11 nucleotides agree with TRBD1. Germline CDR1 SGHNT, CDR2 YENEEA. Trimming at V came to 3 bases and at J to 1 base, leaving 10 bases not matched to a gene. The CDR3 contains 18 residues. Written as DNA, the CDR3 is TGTGCCAGCAGCTTCGGGACAGGGGGGACCACCTGGAACACTGAAGCTTTCTTT. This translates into CASSFGTGGTTWNTEAFF.

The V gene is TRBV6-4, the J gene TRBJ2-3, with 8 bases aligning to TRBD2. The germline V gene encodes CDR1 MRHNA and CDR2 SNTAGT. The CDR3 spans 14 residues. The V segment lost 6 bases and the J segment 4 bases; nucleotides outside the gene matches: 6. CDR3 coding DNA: TGTGCCAGCAGGGCGGGGGGCACCGCAGATACGCAGTATTTT. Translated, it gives CASRAGGTADTQYF.

CDR3 loop: CASSMDRAEQYF. Here the CDR3 DNA reads TGTGCCAGCAGTATGGACAGGGCCGAGCAGTACTTC. V is TRBV6-5 and J is TRBJ2-7; 8 nucleotides line up with TRBD1. V shed 5 bases, J shed 6 bases, and the junction held 3 bases outside the gene matches. This CDR3 spans 12 amino acids. Germline CDR1 and CDR2: MNHEY and SVGAGI.

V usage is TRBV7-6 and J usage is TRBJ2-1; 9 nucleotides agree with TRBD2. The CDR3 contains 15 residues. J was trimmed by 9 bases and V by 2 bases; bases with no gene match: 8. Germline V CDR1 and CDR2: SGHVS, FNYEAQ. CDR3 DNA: TGTGCCAGCAGCTTAATAGTTAGCGGGGGTGGTGAGCAGTTCTTC. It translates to CASSLIVSGGGEQFF.

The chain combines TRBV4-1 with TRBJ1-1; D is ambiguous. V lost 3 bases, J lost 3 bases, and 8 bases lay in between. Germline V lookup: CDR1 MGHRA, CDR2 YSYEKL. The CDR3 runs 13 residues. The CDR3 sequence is CASSHREYTEAFF. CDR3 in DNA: TGCGCCAGCAGCCACCGGGAGTACACTGAAGCTTTCTTT.